This T cell receptor beta chain stems from a study of blood T cell repertoires in COVID-19. On the study more broadly: Some COVID-19 samples were acute and others convalescent; all came from the United States, Italy and Spain. T cells, B-cell-depleted T cells, or PBMCs supplied cDNA or gDNA.

In the original analysis: Nucleated cell number was recorded as an estimate derived from reference gene primer amplification. Profiled with immunoSEQ multiplex PCR; TCRdb holds only in-frame clones, not every one. V and J calls plus clone size are reproduced from that table; the DNA served to infer D and trimming. This table has fewer than 250,000 clones, 87% appearing once. The CDR3 is 14 residues long. Germline assignment: CDR1 SGHDT and CDR2 YYEEEE. The ends lost 2 bases at V and 5 bases at J; junction bases unmatched: 4. Specimen: PBMCs or T cells enriched from blood (not recorded which). This receptor was identified in a woman under 40 with acute COVID-19. The chain couples TRBV5-6 to TRBJ2-7, with 10 bases identical to TRBD1. CDR3 DNA: TGTGCCAGCAGCTTCGGGACAGGGGTACACGAGCAGTACTTC. It translates to CASSFGTGVHEQYF.